The 3 T cell receptor beta chains reported below all come from one sample, sequenced in a study of cytomegalovirus exposure and HLA in healthy donors. With 60 Vbeta and 13 Jbeta primers, the PCR was carried out. Sequenced by immunoSEQ multiplex PCR; TCRdb stores in-frame clones only, minus some. Of 150,000 to 200,000 clones listed, approximately 62% are singletons. Sequenced: PBMCs. These receptors came from a man in his forties or fifties in good health and CMV-seronegative.

CDR3 sequence reads: CASSLGAGTGRGGWSTDTQYF. CDR3 in DNA: TGCGCCAGCAGCTTGGGAGCCGGGACAGGGAGGGGAGGCTGGAGCACAGATACGCAGTATTTT. This rearrangement joins TRBV5-1 to TRBJ2-3, with 9 bases identical to TRBD1. This CDR3 region has 21 residues. The V gene's germline CDR1 is SGHRS and CDR2 YFSETQ. With 0 bases clipped from V and 0 bases from J, the junction kept 17 bases outside the gene matches.

The rearrangement uses TRBV6-5 and TRBJ2-5; 9 bases agree with TRBD1. Germline V gives CDR1 MNHEY, CDR2 SVGAGI. The CDR3 contains 13 residues. The V gene end was trimmed by 2 bases and the J gene end by 5 bases; junction bases not matched to a gene: 0. Here the CDR3 reads CASSYDRGETQYF. The CDR3 bases are TGTGCCAGCAGTTACGACAGGGGGGAGACCCAGTACTTC.

The chain uses TRBV7-2 and TRBJ1-1, with D uncertain. The CDR3 length is 12 residues. CDR1 is SGHTA, CDR2 FQGNSA, per germline. V was cut by 3 bases and J by 4 bases, with 6 bases left in between. CDR3 nucleotide sequence: TGTGCCAGCAGCTTTTCCGGCACTGAAGCTTTCTTT. This codes for CASSFSGTEAFF. Drawing the rest from reference TRBV7-2 and TRBJ1-1, the complete variable domain is GAGVSQSPSNKVTEKGKDVELRCDPISGHTALYWYRQSLGQGLEFLIYFQGNSAPDKSGLPSDRFSAERTGGSVSTLTIQRTQQEDSAVYLCASSFSGTEAFFGQGTRLTVV.